These 20 T cell receptor beta chains were sequenced from one sample in a study of a mutant IDH1 vaccine in newly diagnosed glioma. Method: immunoSEQ multiplex PCR; TCRdb's copy keeps in-frame clones and lacks some. The sample yields fewer than 65,000 clones, 80% seen once. Time point of the sample: week 11, during vaccination. Each dose of the vaccine consisted of 300 ug of mutant IDH1 20-mer peptide, with topical imiquimod. Antigens for these TCRs are unknown. The sample in question was PBMCs, obtained from a glioma patient whose treatment included an IDH1 peptide vaccine. Receptors originate from a man aged 45-65 years with glioma.

This sequence joins TRBV14 and TRBJ2-7; D is possibly TRBD2 (5 bases). Between the trimmed V and J ends, which lost 2 bases and 2 bases, there was a span of 10 bases. CDR1 is SGHDN and CDR2 is FVKESK in the germline V gene. CDR3 length equals 14 residues. The CDR3 region has the DNA TGTGCCAGCAGCCAAACTAGTCCGACCTACGAGCAGTACTTC. As protein: CASSQTSPTYEQYF. The full variable domain, completed using reference TRBV14 and TRBJ2-7, is EAGVTQFPSHSVIEKGQTVTLRCDPISGHDNLYWYRRVMGKEIKFLLHFVKESKQDESGMPNNRFLAERTGGTYSTLKVQPAELEDSGVYFCASSQTSPTYEQYFGPGTRLTVT.

The V gene is TRBV13, the J gene TRBJ2-7, with a weak D call TRBD2 (6 bases). The V gene lost 8 bases and the J gene lost 6 bases, with 17 bases spanning the gap. This CDR3 spans 13 amino acids. The V gene's germline CDR1 is PRHDT and CDR2 FYEKMQ (reference sequence). CDR3 loop: CASATGGRFEQYF. In DNA form, the CDR3 reads TGTGCCAGCGCTACCGGGGGAAGATTCGAGCAGTACTTC. The full variable domain, with the rest looked up from reference TRBV13 and TRBJ2-7, is AAGVIQSPRHLIKEKRETATLKCYPIPRHDTVYWYQQGPGQDPQFLISFYEKMQSDKGSIPDRFSAQQFSDYHSELNMSSLELGDSALYFCASATGGRFEQYFGPGTRLTVT.

This clone was observed a single time. The chain recombines TRBV27 with TRBJ2-2, with 7 bases that match TRBD2. V lost 6 bases, J lost 7 bases, and 5 bases stayed unmatched. Germline V gene data show CDR1 as MNHEY and CDR2 as SMNVEV (reference sequence). The CDR3 has 13 residues. Here the CDR3 reads CASRPGGNGELFF. CDR3 nucleotides: TGTGCCAGCAGACCCGGGGGGAACGGGGAGCTGTTTTTT.

This chain links TRBV5-1 with TRBJ1-4; D is perhaps TRBD1 (5 bases). CDR3 length equals 17 residues. CDR1 SGHRS and CDR2 YFSETQ come from the germline V gene. With 4 bases removed from V and 3 bases from J, the gap between germline ends came to 19 bases. The CDR3 DNA reads as TGCGCCAGCAGCCCGGGACCGTTAGGAGCCTCTAATGAAAAACTGTTTTTT. It yields the protein CASSPGPLGASNEKLFF.

This chain links TRBV2 with TRBJ2-7; D is unresolved. The CDR3 loop spans 12 amino acids. V gave up 3 bases and J gave up 4 bases, with 7 bases separating them. Germline V lookup: CDR1 SNHLY, CDR2 FYNNEI. The CDR3 loop is CASSEIGYEQYF. The CDR3 DNA is TGTGCCAGCAGTGAGATAGGGTACGAGCAGTACTTC.

This chain uses TRBV5-1 with TRBJ2-3; D might be TRBD1 or TRBD2, each matching 5 bases. Per the germline V gene, CDR1 is SGHRS and CDR2 is YFSETQ. This CDR3 has 15 residues. Trimming took off 0 bases at V and 1 base at J, with 9 bases between the two ends. The CDR3 DNA follows: TGCGCCAGCAGCTTGGTGGGGGAAGGCACAGATACGCAGTATTTT. This translates into CASSLVGEGTDTQYF.

The genes are TRBV20-1 and TRBJ2-5; D may be TRBD2 (5 bases). The ends were cut back, 6 bases at V and 5 bases at J, with 10 bases in the middle. Germline V gene sequence: CDR1 DFQATT, CDR2 SNEGSKA (reference sequence). CDR3 length equals 11 residues. The CDR3 protein is CSASPGETQYF. CDR3 nucleotide sequence: TGCAGTGCGAGTCCGGGGGAGACCCAGTACTTC.

V usage is TRBV11-3 and J usage is TRBJ2-7, with 7 nucleotides matching TRBD1. Germline V gives CDR1 SGHNT, CDR2 YENEEA. This CDR3 spans 14 amino acids. V shed 4 bases, J shed 4 bases, and the junction held 7 bases outside the gene matches. CDR3 in amino acids: CASSSPGTEYEQYF. As DNA, the CDR3 is TGTGCCAGCAGCTCTCCTGGGACAGAGTACGAGCAGTACTTC.

J is TRBJ1-1 and V is TRBV7-9; no clear D. The CDR3 loop spans 15 amino acids. Looked up from germline, CDR1 is SEHNR and CDR2 is FQNEAQ (reference sequence). V was shortened by 5 bases and J by 1 base, with 14 bases between the two germline ends. The CDR3 region is CASSPRSPSNTEAFF. For the CDR3, the DNA is TGTGCCAGCAGCCCTCGATCGCCTTCGAACACTGAAGCTTTCTTT.

J is TRBJ2-5 and V is TRBV5-1, with 14 nucleotides matching TRBD2. This CDR3 contains 16 residues. The germline gives CDR1 SGHRS, CDR2 YFSETQ. V was clipped by 2 bases and J by 4 bases; unmatched bases: 4. The CDR3 reads CASSLKTSGGGETQYF. The CDR3 coding sequence is TGCGCCAGCAGCTTAAAGACTAGCGGGGGGGGAGAGACCCAGTACTTC.

This chain uses TRBV7-9 with TRBJ1-1; TRBD1 aligns across 10 bases. The junction had 5 bases not matched to a gene; V was cut back by 4 bases and J by 6 bases. CDR3 size: 14 residues. From germline, CDR1 is SEHNR and CDR2 FQNEAQ (reference sequence). For the CDR3, the DNA is TGTGCCAGCAGCTGGGGACAGGGGAGGGCTGAAGCTTTCTTT. This encodes CASSWGQGRAEAFF. Using reference TRBV7-9 and TRBJ1-1 for the parts outside the CDR3, the full variable domain is DTGVSQNPRHKITKRGQNVTFRCDPISEHNRLYWYRQTLGQGPEFLTYFQNEAQLEKSRLLSDRFSAERPKGSFSTLEIQRTEQGDSAMYLCASSWGQGRAEAFFGQGTRLTVV.

The V gene is TRBV19, the J gene TRBJ1-3, with 9 positions matching TRBD1. J gave up 0 bases and V 5 bases, and 11 bases lay outside the gene matches. Germline CDR1 and CDR2: LNHDA and SQIVND (reference sequence). The CDR3 loop spans 18 amino acids. CDR3 DNA sequence: TGTGCCAGTAGTCTACGGGACAGGGCCCTTGACTCTGGAAACACCATATATTTT. Translation gives CASSLRDRALDSGNTIYF.

V is TRBV27 and J is TRBJ2-7; 9 bases agree with TRBD1. The V gene's germline CDR1 is MNHEY and CDR2 SMNVEV (reference sequence). CDR3 length equals 13 residues. V lost 7 bases to trimming and J lost 3 bases; unmatched junction nucleotides: 4. CDR3 sequence: CASMRQGDYEQYF. The CDR3, as DNA: TGTGCCAGCATGAGACAGGGGGACTACGAGCAGTACTTC.

The chain employs TRBV5-4 and TRBJ2-2; 9 bases map to TRBD2. Per the germline V gene, CDR1 is SGHNT and CDR2 is YYREEE (reference sequence). The V and J ends lost 4 bases and 3 bases, in that order; junction bases with no gene match: 4. The CDR3 runs 15 residues. The DNA of the CDR3 is TGTGCCAGCAGCCCGGGACTAGCTTACACCGGGGAGCTGTTTTTT. Translation: CASSPGLAYTGELFF.

This clone was found once. V gene TRBV5-1 combines with J gene TRBJ2-1; D might be TRBD2 (6 bases). Trimming left V 2 bases short and J 6 bases short, with 15 bases between. The germline CDR1 and CDR2 sequences are SGHRS and YFSETQ. The CDR3 has 15 residues. The DNA of the CDR3 is TGCGCCAGCAGCTTTGGTAGTGCGGGGCGCAATGAGCAGTTCTTC. This encodes CASSFGSAGRNEQFF.

This chain joins TRBV5-4 and TRBJ2-3; D is tentatively TRBD1 or TRBD2 (6 bases each). Germline V CDR1 and CDR2: SGHNT, YYREEE (reference sequence). Trimming removed 4 bases from V and 5 bases from J, with 17 bases in between. The CDR3 runs to 15 residues. CDR3 DNA: TGTGCCAGCAGCAGCCCGCCGGGGGCGGAAGATACGCAGTATTTT. This gives the protein CASSSPPGAEDTQYF.

The chain joins TRBV19 to TRBJ1-2; D may be TRBD1 (5 bases). CDR3 length equals 14 residues. Deletions cut 5 bases from V and 7 bases from J, with 17 bases between. Germline CDR1 reads LNHDA; CDR2 reads SQIVND (reference sequence). In nucleotides, the CDR3 is TGTGCCAGTAGTCCAGGGACTTTTGTGGGTGGCTACACCTTC. As protein: CASSPGTFVGGYTF.

The V gene is TRBV6-1, the J gene TRBJ1-1; D remains unclear. The CDR3 is 14 amino acids. The germline CDR1 and CDR2 sequences are MNHNS and SASEGT. V was clipped by 8 bases and J by 1 base, with 14 bases between them. This CDR3 is CASYGSSANTEAFF. The CDR3 DNA reads TGTGCCAGCTACGGATCCAGCGCGAACACTGAAGCTTTCTTT.

The V gene is TRBV11-2, the J gene TRBJ1-4; tentative D call: TRBD1 (6 bases). V was pared by 5 bases and J by 8 bases, with 15 bases between. CDR3 length: 14 amino acids. Germline CDR1 reads SGHAT; CDR2 reads FQNNGV. CDR3 DNA: TGTGCCAGCAGCGTCCAGGGGCAAAAGGAAAAACTGTTTTTT. This gives the protein CASSVQGQKEKLFF. Filled out from reference TRBV11-2 and TRBJ1-4, the complete variable domain reads EAGVAQSPRYKIIEKRQSVAFWCNPISGHATLYWYQQILGQGPKLLIQFQNNGVVDDSQLPKDRFSAERLKGVDSTLKIQPAKLEDSAVYLCASSVQGQKEKLFFGSGTQLSVL.

V gene TRBV10-2 combines with J gene TRBJ2-1; TRBD2 is a possible D gene (6 bases). There are 12 residues in the CDR3. Trimming pared 6 bases from V and 9 bases from J, leaving 12 bases between. CDR1 and CDR2 (germline): WSHSY, SAAADI. This CDR3 reads CASSPGGVEQFF. In nucleotides, the CDR3 is TGCGCCAGCAGCCCCGGGGGTGTTGAGCAGTTCTTC.